This T cell receptor (beta chain) is drawn from a study of siplizumab effects on memory and regulatory T cells. Clones were sequenced by immunoSEQ multiplex PCR, and TCRdb holds only the in-frame ones, with some missing. The sample holds about 87,000 clones, nearly 95% seen once. Germline lookup yields CDR1 SGHRS and CDR2 YFSETQ. The trim removed 4 bases at V and 2 bases at J, leaving 10 bases unmatched. CDR3 size: 18 residues. Study-wide findings and caveats: Siplizumab significantly lowered the alloreactive sequences that could be traced to unstimulated CD4+ memory cells.

Details on this clone: Its antigen remains unknown.

The sequenced sample consisted of non-Treg CD4+ T cells sorted from blood. The chain is built from TRBV5-1 and TRBJ2-3; 13 bases map to TRBD2. The receptor was derived from a human donor in good health. This CDR3 is CASSRGLAGVRYTDTQYF. The CDR3 DNA sequence: TGCGCCAGCAGCAGAGGACTAGCGGGGGTAAGATACACAGATACGCAGTATTTT.